This TCR beta chain is drawn from a study of human T cells and chemical hapten exposure (dated by TCRdb to 2020 to 2022). For the study in its entirety: For sensitization, 2% DPC in acetone was applied to a roughly 2 cm by roughly 2 cm area of upper inner arm skin. Patch testing was performed on the upper back with Finn chambers containing 0.01% DPC, and the patch tests were scored after 6 days according to International Contact Dermatitis Research Group standards. Patients additionally received weekly therapeutic DPC doses to the scalp throughout the roughly 25-week study period. The study tracked peripheral blood TCR repertoire changes in vivo during primary and secondary sensitization to the hapten diphenylcyclopropenone (DPC) in alopecia patients. Blood for TCR sequencing was provided by twenty-nine alopecia patients at one to four time points (pre-sensitization, 2, 6 and 24 weeks). Most of the patients in the cohort were female, and the cohort covered alopecia areata with under or over 50% scalp involvement, alopecia totalis and alopecia universalis. Blood was sampled from patients pre-sensitization (week 0) and at 2, 6 and about 24 weeks after DPC sensitization. The libraries were sequenced as a pool, and the TCR yield per sample differed mostly because of small variations in library volumes within the pool.

The sample's time point, from its label and the paper: patch test 3, about 24 weeks after DPC sensitization. The treatment or condition label of this sample denotes: therapeutic diphenylcyclopropenone sensitization with weekly scalp DPC. At each patch-test visit, blood was drawn before the patch test was applied. Eligible patients were aged 18 to 70, diagnosed with alopecia, deemed suitable for DPC therapy, and excluded if pregnant. Total RNA was extracted from unfractionated whole blood collected in Tempus Blood RNA tubes. The germline ends are 15 bases apart after V is trimmed by 6 bases and J by 0 bases. Based on the germline V gene, the CDR1 and CDR2 sequences are SGHVS and FQNEAQ. Reading from cysteine to valine, the CDR3 counts 15 amino acids. The read is trimmed to its CDR3 DNA, 45 bases read in frame from base 1. The protocol used for the library was RACE. The sequencer was a NextSeq 500. Library preparation attached unique molecular identifiers to individual cDNA molecules for quantitative, reproducible TCR counting. Both TCR alpha and TCR beta chains were sequenced from each blood RNA sample. Under the source paper's analysis protocol: Samples had a median of roughly 100,000 TCRs, with a range from about 23,224 to 700,000. V, J and CDR3 annotation of the TCR reads was carried out using the Decombinator software suite. For PS versus PT1 abundance plots, all samples were subsampled to the same number of TCRs (28,000). TCRs were defined as expanded if absent before sensitization and observed at least eight times at the 2-week time point. Starting from the raw public reads, TCRdb applied fastp trimming at Q25, assembled clones with MiXCR and retained in-frame beta chains. Each entry is one CDR3 protein sequence, shown with its most common DNA and genes. TCRdb assigned the V and J calls; the authors' analysis was not used. This sample gives over 70,000 distinct CDR3 sequences in total; around 9.9% of them show up just once. 0.85% to 1.2% of the sample goes to the ten largest clones.

The table lists this clonotype with a few counts. Its antigen specificity is not known. No much larger clone is present one base from it, and per-base qualities are unavailable. Results the study describes overall, beyond this receptor: Significantly more large CDR3 similarity clusters were formed by expanded TCRs than by pre-sensitization or healthy control sets, consistent with antigen-driven responses. The number of PT1 expanded TCRs positively correlated with patch test score, significant at thresholds 8, 16 and 32 but not 4. Because every patient had alopecia, a presumed autoimmune disease, the patients' immune response might differ from that of healthy individuals. Repeated subsampling changed both the strength of the expansion versus patch-test correlation and the threshold at which the correlation became significant. No change with DPC sensitization was found in the number of TCRs above 1 in 1000 frequency, and no evidence of global repertoire structure alterations was found.

The sample in question was whole blood, obtained in connection with sensitization to the hapten diphenylcyclopropenone (DPC). This sequence uses TRBV7-8 and TRBJ2-7, and perhaps TRBD2 as D gene, on 6 matching bases. This sequence was found in a woman aged 25 to 45 with alopecia areata. Some clones in this sample may be carry-over from other donors' samples. The CDR3 protein: CASSPGLLSSYEQYV. The sequenced DNA: TGTGCCAGCAGTCCGGGACTTTTGAGCTCCTACGAGCAGTACGTC.